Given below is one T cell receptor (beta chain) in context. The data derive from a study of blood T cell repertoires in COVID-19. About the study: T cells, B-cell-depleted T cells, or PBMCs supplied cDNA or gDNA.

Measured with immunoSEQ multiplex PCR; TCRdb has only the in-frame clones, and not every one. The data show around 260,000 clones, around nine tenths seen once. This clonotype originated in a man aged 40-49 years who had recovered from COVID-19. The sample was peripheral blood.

CDR3 nucleotide sequence: TGTGCCAGCAGTGTCTTCCGGGACAAAAGTAGGACAGATACGCAGTATTTT. This sequence encodes CASSVFRDKSRTDTQYF. J is TRBJ2-3 and V is TRBV6-1, with D perhaps TRBD1 (6 bases). The germline V gene has CDR1 MNHNS and CDR2 SASEGT. The CDR3 runs 17 residues. The V end was cut by 4 bases, the J end by 3 bases, with 20 bases between.